The clone carrying this T cell receptor beta chain was counted at least ten times. Its specificity is unknown. These data are taken from a study of T cells in Graves' hyperthyroidism and ophthalmopathy. Study observations and caveats: Ophthalmopathy was model-predicted a median about 6.7 months pre-onset. Researchers found most expanded thyroid clonotypes above 0.001 in blood as well.

The source material, RNA transcripts, was used to amplify TCR beta CDR3 regions. Using the HTBI primer set, a first-round RT-PCR was run on the TCR CDR3. Each CDR3 protein gets one entry after TCRdb re-called the multiplex PCR reads with MiXCR. The profile shows about 270,000 distinct CDR3 sequences, roughly 15% of them singletons. The study based diagnoses on clinical symptoms, serum thyroxine and TRAb, thyroid ultrasound and orbital computed tomography. It was at first hyperthyroidism diagnosis, before any ophthalmopathy symptoms, that the blood sample was taken. V gave up 4 bases and J gave up 4 bases, with 16 bases separating them. The CDR3 loop spans 15 amino acids. Germline lookup yields CDR1 SGHAT and CDR2 FQNNGV.

The sample was blood. This sequence was found in a woman between 45 and 65 years old with Graves' hyperthyroidism that later progressed to Graves' ophthalmopathy. This chain joins TRBV11-2 and TRBJ1-1; D uncertain. The CDR3 here is CASSSLGRAGTEAFF. The DNA of the CDR3 is TGTGCCAGCAGCTCCCTGGGGAGGGCCGGCACTGAAGCTTTCTTT.